These 23 T cell receptor beta chains came from one sample sequenced in a study of post-analysis software for immune sequencing data. Findings of the study overall: Patients showed TRBV5-6, TRBV5-1 and TRBV20-1 among 4 or 5 TRBV segments more frequent than in controls.

Every TCR beta cDNA library bore unique molecular identifiers. TCRdb re-called the PCR reads with MiXCR, one entry per CDR3 protein. The sample contains about 540,000 distinct CDR3 sequences, around a third of which appear only once. Antigens for these TCRs are unknown. Sequenced material: blood. The receptor source for this set is a girl younger than 18 with multiple sclerosis.

This clonotype came up a few times. V is TRBV7-3 and J is TRBJ2-5; D is undetermined. From germline, CDR1 is SGHTA and CDR2 FQGTGA. This CDR3 region has 15 residues. Trimming cost V 1 base and J 2 bases, with 11 bases left between them. Here the CDR3 reads CASSLMPAFQETQYF. The CDR3 nucleotides are TGTGCCAGCAGCTTAATGCCAGCCTTTCAAGAGACCCAGTACTTC.

The chain links TRBV7-2 to TRBJ2-5, with a possible D match to TRBD1 (6 bases). V was shortened by 5 bases and J by 2 bases, with 21 bases between the two germline ends. CDR3 length: 17 residues. Germline CDR1 SGHTA, CDR2 FQGNSA. The DNA for the CDR3 is TGTGCCAGCAGCCCGAAGGCGTGGGGGACACTACAAGAGACCCAGTACTTC. Its protein is CASSPKAWGTLQETQYF.

A few counts support this clonotype. The chain employs TRBV29-1 and TRBJ1-5; 9 bases match TRBD1. From germline, CDR1 is SQVTM and CDR2 ANQGSEA. The CDR3 is 13 amino acids. J was trimmed by 4 bases and V by 6 bases; bases with no gene match: 4. The CDR3 loop is CSVLDRGNQPQHF. The CDR3 DNA is TGCAGCGTCTTGGACAGGGGTAATCAGCCCCAGCATTTT.

The chain joins TRBV4-1 to TRBJ2-5; D is undetermined. The germline gives CDR1 MGHRA, CDR2 YSYEKL. The V gene lost 3 bases and the J gene lost 2 bases, with 7 bases spanning the gap. The CDR3 sequence is 13 residues long. The CDR3 DNA sequence: TGCGCCAGCAGCCAGCAGGTTCAAGAGACCCAGTACTTC. It is translated as CASSQQVQETQYF.

The chain employs TRBV11-2 and TRBJ2-5, with 7 bases fitting TRBD1. The J call could be wrong; TRBJ2-1 is a better fit for the DNA end. This CDR3 is 15 amino acids long. The germline gives CDR1 SGHAT, CDR2 FQNNGV. As DNA, the CDR3 is TGTGCCAGCAGCCAGGGACAGACCCTACAAGAGACCCAGTTCTTC. It translates to CASSQGQTLQETQFF.

CDR3 DNA: TGCGCCAGCAGCAAAGTTGCGGCAGATGGCTACACCTTC. Translating gives CASSKVAADGYTF. The chain carries TRBV5-1 and TRBJ1-2; D is unclear. Trimming removed 4 bases from V and 6 bases from J, with 13 bases in between. Per the germline V gene, CDR1 is SGHRS and CDR2 is YFSETQ. The CDR3 totals 13 residues. The whole variable domain, filled in from reference TRBV5-1 and TRBJ1-2, reads KAGVTQTPRYLIKTRGQQVTLSCSPISGHRSVSWYQQTPGQGLQFLFEYFSETQRNKGNFPGRFSGRQFSNSRSEMNVSTLELGDSALYLCASSKVAADGYTFGSGTRLTVV.

The CDR3: CATSSRTETNEKLFF. The CDR3 DNA follows: TGTGCCACCAGCAGCAGGACAGAAACTAATGAAAAACTGTTTTTT. The J gene is TRBJ1-4, the V gene TRBV15, with a weak D call TRBD1 (6 bases). Trimming stripped 3 bases from V and 1 base from J, with 9 bases between. This CDR3 has 15 amino acids. The germline V gene has CDR1 LNHNV and CDR2 YYDKDF (reference sequence).

This clonotype has only one observation. The CDR3 DNA follows: TGTGCCAGCAGCGACGGAGTAACAGGGAGCTCCTACAATGAGCAGTTCTTC. It specifies CASSDGVTGSSYNEQFF. This chain uses TRBV7-9 with TRBJ2-1, with a weak D call TRBD1 (6 bases). V was shortened by 5 bases and J by 0 bases, with 17 bases between the two germline ends. Germline assignment: CDR1 SEHNR and CDR2 FQNEAQ (reference sequence). This CDR3 contains 17 residues.

The CDR3 reads CASSESLQGETQYF. DNA for the CDR3: TGTGCCAGCAGTGAATCATTGCAGGGAGAGACCCAGTACTTC. This chain uses TRBV2 with TRBJ2-7; possibly TRBD1 for D (5 bases). The J call is uncertain, as TRBJ2-5 better fits the DNA end. Germline V gene sequence: CDR1 SNHLY, CDR2 FYNNEI. This CDR3 comprises 14 residues.

This clonotype was recorded at least ten times. Here the CDR3 DNA reads TGCAGCGTTGGGGAGGGCCCCTACGAGCAGTACTTC. Its protein is CSVGEGPYEQYF. The chain employs TRBV29-1 and TRBJ2-7; 7 positions match TRBD2. Trimming took 4 bases from V and 2 from J; bases not matched to a gene: 2. The CDR3 has 12 residues. Germline values: CDR1 SQVTM, CDR2 ANQGSEA.

The chain links TRBV28 to TRBJ1-6, with 9 bases identical to TRBD1. The germline V gene has CDR1 MDHEN and CDR2 SYDVKM. Trimming removed 3 bases from V and 16 bases from J; junction bases left unmatched: 7. The CDR3 runs to 13 residues. The CDR3 is CASSLWDRERLHF. The CDR3 nucleotides read TGTGCCAGCAGTTTGTGGGACAGGGAGAGACTCCACTTT.

The chain links TRBV19 to TRBJ2-7, with 9 bases matching TRBD1. V was pared by 5 bases and J by 5 bases, with 10 bases of the junction left unmatched. The germline CDR1 and CDR2 sequences are LNHDA and SQIVND (reference sequence). This CDR3 is built from 15 residues. The CDR3 here is CASSLGTGTWNEQYF. CDR3 sequence (DNA): TGTGCCAGTAGTCTCGGGACAGGGACTTGGAACGAGCAGTACTTC.

Comments on this clonotype: No DNA is shown, since the ends of the CDR3 on it are uncertain; the CDR3 is the one TCRdb lists. The V gene is TRBV20-1, the J gene TRBJ2-5; the table's D call of TRBD2 was not tested on the DNA. Germline lookup yields CDR1 DFQATT and CDR2 SNEGSKA (reference sequence). From its first to its last residue, the CDR3 has 24 amino acids. This CDR3 is CSAKSPEKLFFGSGTPTPQETQYF.

This sequence joins TRBV7-3 and TRBJ2-7; TRBD1 aligns across 9 bases. The CDR3 runs to 18 residues. Germline loops: CDR1 SGHTA, CDR2 FQGTGA. J lost 0 bases, V lost 4 bases, and 13 bases had no gene match. In nucleotides, the CDR3 is TGTGCCAGCAGCTCACCAAAATCAGGGACAGGGAACTCCTACGAGCAGTACTTC. Translating gives CASSSPKSGTGNSYEQYF.

This clonotype showed up just a few times. The chain has TRBV20-1 and TRBJ2-7; the D gene is possibly TRBD1 (5 bases). This CDR3 spans 13 amino acids. Trimming removed 0 bases at V and 4 bases at J, with 10 bases between. Germline V gene data show CDR1 as DFQATT and CDR2 as SNEGSKA (reference sequence). The CDR3 sequence: CSARDLGVYEQYF. DNA of the CDR3: TGCAGTGCTAGAGATTTAGGGGTGTACGAGCAGTACTTC.

Only a few counts were recorded for this clonotype. The chain uses TRBV5-5 and TRBJ2-1, with D tentatively TRBD2 (6 bases). From germline, CDR1 is SGHKS and CDR2 YYEKEE (reference sequence). V was clipped by 4 bases and J by 0 bases, with 11 bases between them. The CDR3 spans 15 residues. CDR3 region: CASSTDGGSYNEQFF. DNA for the CDR3: TGTGCCAGCAGCACGGACGGGGGCTCCTACAATGAGCAGTTCTTC. Complete variable domain (other parts from reference TRBV5-5 and TRBJ2-1): DAGVTQSPTHLIKTRGQQVTLRCSPISGHKSVSWYQQVLGQGPQFIFQYYEKEERGRGNFPDRFSARQFPNYSSELNVNALLLGDSALYLCASSTDGGSYNEQFFGPGTRLTVL.

This clonotype was detected a few times. The chain is built from TRBV20-1 and TRBJ2-5, with D tentatively TRBD2 (6 bases). The germline V gene has CDR1 DFQATT and CDR2 SNEGSKA (reference sequence). The CDR3 sequence is 14 residues long. V lost 1 base and J 4 bases, leaving 13 bases between the germline ends. CDR3 coding DNA: TGCAGTGCTAGAGCCCCAACTAGCACAGAGACCCAGTACTTC. It yields the protein CSARAPTSTETQYF.

This clonotype has just one count. This chain connects TRBV15 to TRBJ1-2; 7 bases match TRBD1. Germline CDR1 is LNHNV and CDR2 is YYDKDF (reference sequence). The junction had 12 bases not matched to a gene; V was cut back by 5 bases and J by 0 bases. The CDR3 is made up of 17 amino acids. The CDR3 is CATSGETGYPSNYGYTF. CDR3 sequence (DNA): TGTGCCACCAGCGGGGAGACAGGGTACCCTTCTAACTATGGCTACACCTTC. The variable domain in full, completed from reference TRBV15 and TRBJ1-2, reads DAMVIQNPRYQVTQFGKPVTLSCSQTLNHNVMYWYQQKSSQAPKLLFHYYDKDFNNEADTPDNFQSRRPNTSFCFLDIRSPGLGDTAMYLCATSGETGYPSNYGYTFGSGTRLTVV.

This clonotype was recorded once. This rearrangement joins TRBV2 to TRBJ2-3; TRBD2 might be the D (6 bases). The CDR3 extends over 17 amino acids. The V gene's germline CDR1 is SNHLY and CDR2 FYNNEI. V was trimmed by 5 bases and J by 2 bases, leaving 20 bases between them. The CDR3 here is CASSPRLGPPFTDTQYF. The CDR3 nucleotides read TGTGCCAGCAGTCCCAGACTAGGCCCACCCTTCACAGATACGCAGTATTTT. Based on the CDR3 plus reference TRBV2 and TRBJ2-3, the full variable domain is EPEVTQTPSHQVTQMGQEVILRCVPISNHLYFYWYRQILGQKVEFLVSFYNNEISEKSEIFDDQFSVERPDGSNFTLKIRSTKLEDSAMYFCASSPRLGPPFTDTQYFGPGTRLTVL.

CDR3: CATSRVTGFRGYTF. CDR3 nucleotides: TGTGCCACCAGCAGAGTTACAGGGTTCCGTGGCTACACCTTC. The chain has TRBV15 and TRBJ1-2; weak D call: TRBD1 (6 bases). V was clipped by 1 base and J by 7 bases, with 13 bases between them. CDR3 length: 14 amino acids. Germline CDR1 reads LNHNV; CDR2 reads YYDKDF (reference sequence). The whole variable domain, filled in from reference TRBV15 and TRBJ1-2, reads DAMVIQNPRYQVTQFGKPVTLSCSQTLNHNVMYWYQQKSSQAPKLLFHYYDKDFNNEADTPDNFQSRRPNTSFCFLDIRSPGLGDTAMYLCATSRVTGFRGYTFGSGTRLTVV.

The chain uses TRBV20-1 and TRBJ1-1, with a tentative D call TRBD1 (6 bases). CDR1 DFQATT and CDR2 SNEGSKA come from the germline V gene (reference sequence). Trimming left V 0 bases short and J 4 bases short, with 15 bases between. CDR3 size: 15 residues. Here the CDR3 reads CSAREERGEGTEAFF. The CDR3, as DNA: TGCAGTGCTAGAGAGGAGAGGGGGGAGGGCACTGAAGCTTTCTTT.

Worth noting for this clonotype: A read error may be the cause here, since a much bigger clone is one base away. This rearrangement joins TRBV4-2 to TRBJ2-1; possibly TRBD2 for D (5 bases). The CDR3 sequence is 15 residues long. V was trimmed by 11 bases and J by 9 bases, leaving 26 bases between them. Looked up from germline, CDR1 is LGHNA and CDR2 is YNFKEQ. This CDR3 reads CAGGLKSLSGGEQFF. CDR3 coding DNA: TGTGCCGGCGGACTTAAGAGCCTTTCTGGCGGTGAGCAGTTCTTC.

This clonotype was seen only a few times. The V call is TRBV4-2, the J call TRBJ2-1; TRBD2 agrees at 9 bases. The CDR3 spans 18 residues. The V segment lost 7 bases and the J segment 5 bases; nucleotides outside the gene matches: 18. The germline V gene encodes CDR1 LGHNA and CDR2 YNFKEQ. The CDR3 protein is CASTLVSGGPGPNNEQFF. CDR3 DNA sequence: TGTGCCAGCACTCTTGTGAGCGGGGGGCCGGGGCCAAACAATGAGCAGTTCTTC.